The 14 T cell receptor beta chains below were found in one sample sequenced in a study of T cell responses to AZD1222 COVID-19 vaccine. Generated by immunoSEQ multiplex PCR, the TCRdb table keeps only in-frame clones and is missing some. The table has approximately 180,000 clones, about 86% seen once. Sequencing was performed on peripheral blood, taken on day 0 of AZD1222 vaccination. The receptors originated from an adult in good health.

This clone was recorded a few times. The J gene is TRBJ1-2, the V gene TRBV28; D is perhaps TRBD1 (5 bases). The V end lost 8 bases, the J end lost 8 bases, and 18 bases lay between the germline ends. The V gene's germline CDR1 is MDHEN and CDR2 SYDVKM. The CDR3 is 13 amino acids. In DNA form, the CDR3 reads TGTGCCAGCCTCAGGGAACTGTCGGACGGCTACACCTTC. Translated, it gives CASLRELSDGYTF.

V gene TRBV5-8 combines with J gene TRBJ1-4; 9 nucleotides align to TRBD1. V shed 2 bases, J shed 8 bases, and the junction held 7 bases outside the gene matches. There are 15 residues in the CDR3. The germline V gene encodes CDR1 SGHTS and CDR2 YDEGEE. DNA for the CDR3: TGTGCCAGCAGCTTAACAGGGGGCGCGAAAGAAAAACTGTTTTTT. Residues: CASSLTGGAKEKLFF.

The chain is built from TRBV27 and TRBJ2-7; 7 bases map to TRBD1. The CDR3 contains 14 residues. Germline-derived CDR1 and CDR2 are MNHEY and SMNVEV (reference sequence). J lost 2 bases, V lost 5 bases, and 6 bases had no gene match. DNA of the CDR3: TGTGCCAGCAGTCCCCGACAGGGCCCCTACGAGCAGTACTTC. Its protein product is CASSPRQGPYEQYF.

The chain uses TRBV7-8 and TRBJ1-5, with D perhaps TRBD1 (5 bases). Trimming left V 5 bases short and J 2 bases short, with 16 bases between. The CDR3 is 16 amino acids. Germline CDR1 SGHVS, CDR2 FQNEAQ. The DNA of the CDR3 is TGTGCCAGCAGCCGAGACAGCCCTAGTGGCAATCAGCCCCAGCATTTT. Its translation is CASSRDSPSGNQPQHF.

V gene TRBV18 combines with J gene TRBJ2-7; D might be TRBD1 or TRBD2, each matching 5 bases. Trimming pared 3 bases from V and 2 bases from J, leaving 11 bases between. Germline V gene data show CDR1 as KGHSH and CDR2 as LQKENI. The CDR3 consists of 14 residues. The CDR3: CASSPWDGAYEQYF. In DNA, the CDR3 is TGTGCCAGCTCACCGTGGGACGGGGCCTACGAGCAGTACTTC. The complete variable domain, with remaining parts taken from reference TRBV18 and TRBJ2-7, reads NAGVMQNPRHLVRRRGQEARLRCSPMKGHSHVYWYRQLPEEGLKFMVYLQKENIIDESGMPKERFSAEFPKEGPSILRIQQVVRGDSAAYFCASSPWDGAYEQYFGPGTRLTVT.

This chain uses TRBV18 with TRBJ2-3; 7 nucleotides align to TRBD2. V lost 1 base to trimming and J lost 0 bases; unmatched junction nucleotides: 4. Germline values: CDR1 KGHSH, CDR2 LQKENI. The CDR3 sequence is 16 residues long. The CDR3 DNA sequence: TGTGCCAGCTCACCACGGAGCGGGGCAAGCACAGATACGCAGTATTTT. Its protein product is CASSPRSGASTDTQYF. The full variable domain, in which reference TRBV18 and TRBJ2-3 provide the parts outside the CDR3, is NAGVMQNPRHLVRRRGQEARLRCSPMKGHSHVYWYRQLPEEGLKFMVYLQKENIIDESGMPKERFSAEFPKEGPSILRIQQVVRGDSAAYFCASSPRSGASTDTQYFGPGTRLTVL.

The J gene is TRBJ2-2, the V gene TRBV7-7; D is ambiguous. Germline lookup yields CDR1 SSHAT and CDR2 FNYEAQ (reference sequence). The CDR3 covers 14 residues. Trimming stripped 3 bases from V and 1 base from J, with 6 bases between. This CDR3 reads CASSFQRNTGELFF. The CDR3 coding sequence is TGTGCCAGCAGCTTCCAGCGGAACACCGGGGAGCTGTTTTTT. The complete variable domain, with remaining parts taken from reference TRBV7-7 and TRBJ2-2, reads GAGVSQSPRYKVTKRGQDVTLRCDPISSHATLYWYQQALGQGPEFLTYFNYEAQPDKSGLPSDRFSAERPEGSISTLTIQRTEQRDSAMYRCASSFQRNTGELFFGEGSRLTVL.

The CDR3 reads CASSQVFPPGVNGYTF. Written as DNA, the CDR3 is TGCGCCAGCAGCCAAGTGTTCCCCCCCGGGGTCAATGGCTACACCTTC. The chain is built from TRBV4-1 and TRBJ1-2; D is undetermined. The CDR3 loop spans 16 amino acids. Germline CDR1 MGHRA, CDR2 YSYEKL. The ends were cut back, 1 base at V and 6 bases at J, with 18 bases in the middle.

This clone was recorded once. The chain uses TRBV5-4 and TRBJ2-7; 7 bases are a match to TRBD1. The CDR3 covers 15 residues. Unmatched junction bases numbered 6, after V lost 0 bases and J lost 3 bases. The germline V gene has CDR1 SGHNT and CDR2 YYREEE (reference sequence). This CDR3 reads CASSLVRGRNYEQYF. The CDR3 DNA reads as TGTGCCAGCAGCTTGGTTAGGGGGCGCAACTACGAGCAGTACTTC. The full variable domain, completed using reference TRBV5-4 and TRBJ2-7, is ETGVTQSPTHLIKTRGQQVTLRCSSQSGHNTVSWYQQALGQGPQFIFQYYREEENGRGNFPPRFSGLQFPNYSSELNVNALELDDSALYLCASSLVRGRNYEQYFGPGTRLTVT.

A few counts support this clone. The chain recombines TRBV6-8 with TRBJ2-7; D may be TRBD1 (6 bases). The ends were cut back, 2 bases at V and 3 bases at J, with 20 bases in the middle. The germline V gene encodes CDR1 MNHGY and CDR2 SAAAGT. This CDR3 has 17 amino acids. CDR3 sequence: CASSYIGFGQLFYEQYF. CDR3 nucleotide sequence: TGTGCCAGCAGTTACATCGGTTTCGGACAGCTTTTCTACGAGCAGTACTTC.

The gene calls are TRBV19 and TRBJ1-1; D ambiguous. The V end was cut by 4 bases, the J end by 1 base, with 10 bases between. CDR3 length: 14 amino acids. CDR1 is LNHDA, CDR2 SQIVND, per germline (reference sequence). CDR3 DNA: TGTGCCAGTAGTAAGCCACTCAAGAACACTGAAGCTTTCTTT. Translated, it gives CASSKPLKNTEAFF.

V gene TRBV7-2 combines with J gene TRBJ2-3; D not certain. V lost 1 base, J lost 7 bases, and 6 bases lay in between. CDR3 length equals 12 residues. In germline, CDR1 is SGHTA, CDR2 FQGNSA. CDR3 nucleotide sequence: TGTGCCAGCAGCTTAGTTTCGAATACGCAGTATTTT. As protein: CASSLVSNTQYF. Variable domain in full (rest from reference TRBV7-2 and TRBJ2-3): GAGVSQSPSNKVTEKGKDVELRCDPISGHTALYWYRQSLGQGLEFLIYFQGNSAPDKSGLPSDRFSAERTGGSVSTLTIQRTQQEDSAVYLCASSLVSNTQYFGPGTRLTVL.

The DNA of the CDR3 is TGTGCCAGCAGTTACGGACCTAGCCGGAATTCACCCCTCCACTTT. This codes for CASSYGPSRNSPLHF. V is TRBV6-5 and J is TRBJ1-6; D unclear. Germline V lookup: CDR1 MNHEY, CDR2 SVGAGI. With 2 bases removed from V and 7 bases from J, the gap between germline ends came to 12 bases. The CDR3 length is 15 residues.

This clone was found a few times. The same CDR3 is also encoded by other DNA sequences in this sample. This rearrangement joins TRBV29-1 to TRBJ1-1; TRBD1 might be the D (6 bases). The CDR3 has 12 residues. The germline V and J ends were trimmed by 7 bases and 4 bases, with 13 bases remaining between them. Germline assignment: CDR1 SQVTM and CDR2 ANQGSEA. DNA of the CDR3: TGCAGCGGCCTAAGGGGGGGCACTGAAGCTTTCTTT. Translated: CSGLRGGTEAFF.